This T cell receptor (beta chain) came from a study of blood T cell repertoires in COVID-19. The overall study: Specimens from acute and convalescent COVID-19 originated in the United States, Italy and Spain. Sample material is recorded as cDNA or gDNA derived from T cells, B-cell-depleted T cells, or PBMCs.

Clones were read by immunoSEQ multiplex PCR, and TCRdb kept only the in-frame ones, dropping some. In the table there are about 89,000 clones, about 77% of which are singletons. It was during active infection that Seattle patients were enrolled and then longitudinally followed. The CDR3 sequence is 15 residues long. CDR1 and CDR2 (germline): LNHDA, SQIVND (reference sequence). With 1 base removed from V and 5 bases from J, the gap between germline ends came to 12 bases. V is TRBV19 and J is TRBJ1-3, with D maybe TRBD1 (6 bases). The TCR was taken from a man between 65 and 85 years old with COVID-19, enrolled during active disease. The sequenced sample consisted of peripheral blood. The CDR3 is CASSIVVTGRNTIYF. Here the CDR3 DNA reads TGTGCCAGTAGTATAGTAGTCACAGGGAGAAACACCATATATTTT.